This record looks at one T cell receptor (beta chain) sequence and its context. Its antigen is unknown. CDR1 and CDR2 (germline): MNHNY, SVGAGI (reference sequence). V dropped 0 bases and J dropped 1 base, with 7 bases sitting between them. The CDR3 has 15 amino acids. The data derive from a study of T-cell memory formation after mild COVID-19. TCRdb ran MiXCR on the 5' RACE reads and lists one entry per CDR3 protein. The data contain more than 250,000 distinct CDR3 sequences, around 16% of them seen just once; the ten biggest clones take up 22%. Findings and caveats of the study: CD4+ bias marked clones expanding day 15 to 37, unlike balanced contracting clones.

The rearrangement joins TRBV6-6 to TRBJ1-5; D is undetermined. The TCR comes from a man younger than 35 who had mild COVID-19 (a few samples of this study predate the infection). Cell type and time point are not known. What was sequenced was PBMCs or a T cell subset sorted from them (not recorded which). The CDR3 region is CASSYSIGSNQPQHF. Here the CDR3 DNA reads TGTGCCAGCAGTTACTCGATTGGGAGCAATCAGCCCCAGCATTTT.